The 27 T cell receptor beta chains below were found in one sample sequenced in a study of response to subunit inactivated influenza vaccine. A single record per CDR3 protein comes from TCRdb applying MiXCR to the RT-PCR reads. The sample includes about 700,000 distinct CDR3 sequences, around 14% seen only once; the top ten take around 7.3%. The sequencing used PBMCs from blood, collected roughly 2 weeks before vaccination. All receptors come from a man between 45 and 60 years old who received an inactivated influenza vaccine.

The V call is TRBV27, the J call TRBJ2-1, with TRBD2 matching 9 bases. Germline CDR1 and CDR2: MNHEY and SMNVEV (reference sequence). CDR3 length: 18 residues. J gave up 6 bases and V 5 bases, and 17 bases lay outside the gene matches. Written as DNA, the CDR3 is TGTGCCAGCAGTCTTTTGGGGGCGGGAGGGACGAACTTCAATGAGCAGTTCTTC. Protein: CASSLLGAGGTNFNEQFF.

Only a few counts were recorded for this clonotype. The chain combines TRBV20-1 with TRBJ1-6, with D maybe TRBD1 (6 bases). The CDR3 loop spans 15 amino acids. Germline loops: CDR1 DFQATT, CDR2 SNEGSKA (reference sequence). Trimming took off 4 bases at V and 7 bases at J, with 17 bases between the two ends. The CDR3, as DNA: TGCAGTGCTAACACGGGGGGCGCGTGGAATTCACCCCTCCACTTT. This translates into CSANTGGAWNSPLHF.

The rearrangement joins TRBV6-1 to TRBJ2-1, with 14 bases lining up with TRBD2. The CDR3 runs 16 residues. The V segment lost 5 bases and the J segment 7 bases; nucleotides outside the gene matches: 7. The germline CDR1 and CDR2 sequences are MNHNS and SASEGT. CDR3 coding DNA: TGTGCCAGCAGTCCCATGACTAGCGGGAGGGCAAATGAGCAGTTCTTC. Protein product: CASSPMTSGRANEQFF.

This clonotype was seen only a few times. The chain links TRBV5-6 to TRBJ1-2; no firm D call. The V and J ends lost 3 bases and 2 bases respectively, with 17 bases between them. The CDR3 is made up of 16 amino acids. Germline assignment: CDR1 SGHDT and CDR2 YYEEEE. The CDR3 sequence is CASSWSLAAVNYGYTF. DNA for the CDR3: TGTGCCAGCAGCTGGTCGCTTGCAGCCGTAAACTATGGCTACACCTTC.

In this sample, this clonotype turned up once. The chain is built from TRBV12-3 or TRBV12-4 and TRBJ2-5; D may match TRBD1 or TRBD2 (7 bases each). V lost 6 bases, J lost 9 bases, and 26 bases lay in between. CDR3 length equals 16 residues. The DNA of the CDR3 is TGTGCCAGCAGCCTCCAGGCCGGGGGGCCTACAGGGGCCCAGTACTTC. It yields the protein CASSLQAGGPTGAQYF.

The chain carries TRBV14 and TRBJ2-5, with D possibly being TRBD1 (5 bases). CDR1 is SGHDN and CDR2 is FVKESK in the germline V gene. Between the trimmed V and J ends, which lost 3 bases and 4 bases, there was a span of 15 bases. The CDR3 loop spans 15 amino acids. CDR3 sequence: CASSQILKGRETQYF. The DNA for the CDR3 is TGTGCCAGCAGCCAGATACTTAAGGGGCGAGAGACCCAGTACTTC.

In its sample, this clonotype was seen many times. The chain has TRBV7-2 and TRBJ1-1; the match to TRBD1 covers 8 bases. V was pared by 4 bases and J by 0 bases, with 1 base of the junction left unmatched. The CDR3 has 14 amino acids. The V gene's germline CDR1 is SGHTA and CDR2 FQGNSA. The CDR3 DNA follows: TGTGCCAGCAGCTGGACAGGGATGAACACTGAAGCTTTCTTT. This translates into CASSWTGMNTEAFF.

CDR3 loop: CASRQSGGWRNEQFF. In DNA form, the CDR3 reads TGTGCCAGCCGTCAATCGGGAGGCTGGAGAAATGAGCAGTTCTTC. V gene TRBV6-2 or TRBV6-3 combines with J gene TRBJ2-1, with 7 bases aligning to TRBD2. The junction had 14 bases not matched to a gene; V was cut back by 8 bases and J by 7 bases. CDR1 is MNHEY, CDR2 SVGEGT, per germline. CDR3 length equals 15 residues.

This clonotype appeared a few times. The chain links TRBV29-1 to TRBJ1-3, with D possibly matching TRBD1 (5 bases). The CDR3 covers 15 residues. V was cut by 4 bases and J by 4 bases, with 17 bases left in between. In germline, CDR1 is SQVTM, CDR2 ANQGSEA. Written as DNA, the CDR3 is TGCAGCGTTGTGTGGGACCCAGCCGGGGGAAACACCATATATTTT. Its protein is CSVVWDPAGGNTIYF.

The table lists this clonotype with a count of one. V and J are TRBV20-1 and TRBJ2-7; 10 bases are shared with TRBD1. This CDR3 contains 18 residues. Germline V gives CDR1 DFQATT, CDR2 SNEGSKA (reference sequence). Trimming cost V 1 base and J 5 bases; bases outside gene matches: 17. The CDR3 region is CSARALTGGGRGMDEQYF. CDR3 coding DNA: TGCAGTGCTAGAGCCCTGACAGGGGGCGGGCGCGGCATGGACGAGCAGTACTTC.

V gene TRBV7-9 combines with J gene TRBJ1-6, with D perhaps TRBD1 (5 bases). This CDR3 contains 13 residues. Trimming stripped 4 bases from V and 10 bases from J, with 11 bases between. Germline V lookup: CDR1 SEHNR, CDR2 FQNEAQ (reference sequence). CDR3 region: CASSSRVGSPLHF. Here the CDR3 DNA reads TGTGCCAGCAGCTCCAGGGTAGGCTCACCCCTCCACTTT.

The chain links TRBV7-2 to TRBJ1-3; unclear D gene. With 2 bases removed from V and 3 bases from J, the gap between germline ends came to 8 bases. CDR3 length: 14 amino acids. Germline assignment: CDR1 SGHTA and CDR2 FQGNSA. The CDR3 is CASSLKGGGNTIYF. For the CDR3, the DNA is TGTGCCAGCAGCTTAAAAGGTGGTGGAAACACCATATATTTT.

The V and J genes are TRBV7-9 and TRBJ1-1, with 7 bases fitting TRBD1. The CDR3 spans 14 residues. From germline, CDR1 is SEHNR and CDR2 FQNEAQ (reference sequence). The junction had 4 bases not matched to a gene; V was cut back by 1 base and J by 5 bases. The CDR3 protein is CASSLDRGFTEAFF. DNA of the CDR3: TGTGCCAGCAGCTTAGACAGGGGTTTTACTGAAGCTTTCTTT.

V gene TRBV6-1 combines with J gene TRBJ1-1; D is perhaps TRBD1 (6 bases). The CDR3 covers 14 residues. The V gene lost 6 bases and the J gene lost 2 bases, with 13 bases spanning the gap. The V gene's germline CDR1 is MNHNS and CDR2 SASEGT. DNA for the CDR3: TGTGCCAGCAGAAAGCCCAGGGGCAACACTGAAGCTTTCTTT. Encoded protein: CASRKPRGNTEAFF.

This rearrangement joins TRBV5-5 to TRBJ2-1, with D unresolved. The CDR3 consists of 16 residues. Trimming cost V 5 bases and J 1 base, with 16 bases left between them. Germline V gene data show CDR1 as SGHKS and CDR2 as YYEKEE (reference sequence). The CDR3 loop is CASSNSPARSYNEQFF. The CDR3 DNA reads as TGTGCCAGCAGTAATAGTCCAGCTAGATCCTACAATGAGCAGTTCTTC.

The J gene is TRBJ2-1, the V gene TRBV19, with 8 nucleotides matching TRBD1. The CDR3 loop spans 18 amino acids. V trimming: 5 bases; J trimming: 5 bases; junction bases outside the gene matches: 17. CDR1 and CDR2 from the germline V gene are LNHDA and SQIVND (reference sequence). The CDR3 nucleotides are TGTGCCAGTAGTCCGTCACCGGGACAGGATAACCCACACAATGAGCAGTTCTTC. Its protein product is CASSPSPGQDNPHNEQFF.

The chain combines TRBV28 with TRBJ1-2; D possibly corresponds to TRBD1 (5 bases). The CDR3 has 15 residues. The V and J ends lost 5 bases and 5 bases respectively, with 18 bases between them. In germline, CDR1 is MDHEN, CDR2 SYDVKM. CDR3 protein: CASSGRGAVSYGYTF. CDR3 nucleotide sequence: TGTGCCAGCAGTGGGAGGGGCGCGGTGTCTTATGGCTACACCTTC.

This clonotype was observed a few times. This sequence joins TRBV3-1 and TRBJ2-2, with TRBD2 matching 11 bases. Germline trimming cut 7 bases from V and 4 bases from J; bases unmatched to any gene: 5. Germline V CDR1 and CDR2: LGHDT, YNNKEL (reference sequence). This CDR3 is 15 amino acids long. The DNA for the CDR3 is TGTGCCAGCACCGGACTAGCGGGTCTCACCGGGGAGCTGTTTTTT. Amino acids: CASTGLAGLTGELFF. The variable domain in full, completed from reference TRBV3-1 and TRBJ2-2, reads DTAVSQTPKYLVTQMGNDKSIKCEQNLGHDTMYWYKQDSKKFLKIMFSYNNKELIINETVPNRFSPKSPDKAHLNLHINSLELGDSAVYFCASTGLAGLTGELFFGEGSRLTVL.

Only a few counts were recorded for this clonotype. The rearrangement uses TRBV5-1 and TRBJ2-5, with D possibly matching TRBD1 (5 bases). The length of the CDR3 is 14 residues. V was clipped by 0 bases and J by 4 bases, with 10 bases between them. Per germline, CDR1 SGHRS and CDR2 YFSETQ. The CDR3 protein is CASSLEGPGETQYF. CDR3 bases: TGCGCCAGCAGCTTGGAGGGGCCCGGAGAGACCCAGTACTTC.

Notes on this clonotype: No conserved phenylalanine or tryptophan is present at the end of the CDR3, so a read error is the likely explanation. The limits of the CDR3 on the DNA are not certain, so only TCRdb's listed CDR3 is given. The chain recombines TRBV7-2 with TRBJ2-3; the table calls TRBD1, which could not be checked here. The CDR3 length is 16 residues, termini included. Per the germline V gene, CDR1 is SGHTA and CDR2 is FQGNSA. CDR3: CASSLVPGQGSVAYVV.

The gene calls are TRBV7-2 and TRBJ2-7, with TRBD2 matching 9 bases. Looked up from germline, CDR1 is SGHTA and CDR2 is FQGNSA. Trimming removed 5 bases from V and 7 bases from J; junction bases left unmatched: 12. The CDR3 runs 15 residues. CDR3: CASSDRQRGALEQYF. The CDR3 nucleotides read TGTGCCAGCAGCGATCGTCAGCGGGGGGCTTTAGAGCAGTACTTC.

J is TRBJ2-1 and V is TRBV24-1, with D tentatively TRBD1 or TRBD2 (5 bases each). CDR3 size: 17 residues. Per germline, CDR1 KGHDR and CDR2 SFDVKD. V was cut by 1 base and J by 0 bases, with 12 bases left in between. The CDR3 sequence: CATSDFGAHSSYNEQFF. DNA of the CDR3: TGTGCCACCAGTGATTTCGGGGCGCACAGCTCCTACAATGAGCAGTTCTTC.

The V and J genes are TRBV7-2 and TRBJ1-5; D gene ambiguous. V was clipped by 5 bases and J by 2 bases, with 13 bases between them. Germline V gives CDR1 SGHTA, CDR2 FQGNSA. CDR3 size: 15 residues. The DNA for the CDR3 is TGTGCCAGCAGCCCCGACGGCCTGGGCAATCAGCCCCAGCATTTT. This gives the protein CASSPDGLGNQPQHF.

The V and J genes are TRBV7-2 and TRBJ2-2, with D perhaps matching TRBD2 (5 bases). The germline V gene encodes CDR1 SGHTA and CDR2 FQGNSA. This CDR3 region has 15 residues. Trimming stripped 5 bases from V and 4 bases from J, with 14 bases between. The CDR3 protein is CASSANGLLTGELFF. CDR3 bases: TGTGCCAGCAGCGCAAACGGACTTCTCACCGGGGAGCTGTTTTTT.

The rearrangement uses TRBV4-3 and TRBJ2-7; no clear D. The CDR3 runs 15 residues. CDR1 LGHNA and CDR2 YSLEER come from the germline V gene. Trimming removed 0 bases from V and 2 bases from J, with 11 bases in between. In nucleotides, the CDR3 is TGCGCCAGCAGCCAAGAATACCGGCCAGCCTACGAGCAGTACTTC. Its protein product is CASSQEYRPAYEQYF.

This clonotype has just a few counts. The rearrangement links TRBV11-2 to TRBJ2-2; 11 bases line up with TRBD2. After removal of 4 bases from V and 6 bases from J, the junction contained 13 bases not matched to a gene. Looked up from germline, CDR1 is SGHAT and CDR2 is FQNNGV. CDR3 length: 18 amino acids. Here the CDR3 reads CASSSPGLAGGRSGELFF. The DNA of the CDR3 is TGTGCCAGCAGCTCTCCCGGATTAGCGGGAGGGCGATCCGGGGAGCTGTTTTTT.

This clonotype turned up a few times. V and J are TRBV27 and TRBJ1-5; D gene uncertain. Trimming took 2 bases from V and 8 from J, leaving 10 bases between them. CDR3 length equals 13 residues. CDR1 and CDR2 (germline): MNHEY, SMNVEV (reference sequence). The CDR3 protein is CASSLAGREPQHF. CDR3 DNA: TGTGCCAGCAGTTTAGCCGGGAGGGAGCCCCAGCATTTT.